Listed here are 27 T cell receptor beta chains from one sample, sequenced in a study of blood T cell repertoires in COVID-19. TCRdb's copy holds only in-frame clones and misses some; the assay was immunoSEQ multiplex PCR. Of 140,000 or so clones listed, roughly 84% are singletons. The sample consisted of peripheral blood. All receptors derive from a human donor with acute or convalescent COVID-19. The donor label of this sample is uncertain.

This chain joins TRBV4-3 and TRBJ1-2; D might be TRBD1 (6 bases). The V gene's germline CDR1 is LGHNA and CDR2 YSLEER. The CDR3 spans 16 residues. V was shortened by 0 bases and J by 6 bases, with 17 bases between the two germline ends. CDR3 DNA sequence: TGCGCCAGCAGCCAAGATGGGCACAGGGTTTTGGATGGCTACACCTTC. It encodes CASSQDGHRVLDGYTF.

The chain uses TRBV11-2 and TRBJ1-5, with TRBD1 identical over 8 bases. The junction had 4 bases not matched to a gene; V was cut back by 5 bases and J by 7 bases. The germline V gene encodes CDR1 SGHAT and CDR2 FQNNGV. This CDR3 is built from 13 residues. The CDR3 loop is CASSRDRGQPQHF. The CDR3 coding sequence is TGTGCCAGCAGCCGAGACAGGGGCCAGCCCCAGCATTTT.

J is TRBJ1-3 and V is TRBV6-1, with D uncertain. CDR1 and CDR2 (germline): MNHNS, SASEGT. CDR3 length: 16 amino acids. V lost 2 bases to trimming and J lost 0 bases, with 11 bases between them. CDR3 residues: CASSEHIPSSGNTIYF. The CDR3 nucleotides read TGTGCCAGCAGTGAACACATTCCAAGCTCTGGAAACACCATATATTTT.

J is TRBJ1-1 and V is TRBV27, with unresolved D. Trimming cost V 1 base and J 0 bases, with 6 bases left between them. This CDR3 has 14 residues. The V gene's germline CDR1 is MNHEY and CDR2 SMNVEV (reference sequence). The CDR3 DNA follows: TGTGCCAGCAGTTTATACAGCTTGAACACTGAAGCTTTCTTT. This translates into CASSLYSLNTEAFF.

The CDR3 coding sequence is TGTGCCAGCAGTCAGACTAGCGGGGGCCCCTCGGAGACCCAGTACTTC. Amino acid sequence: CASSQTSGGPSETQYF. The rearrangement joins TRBV6-6 to TRBJ2-5; 12 bases agree with TRBD2. The CDR3 sequence is 16 residues long. V gave up 5 bases and J gave up 5 bases; unmatched junction bases: 9. Germline V lookup: CDR1 MNHNY, CDR2 SVGAGI (reference sequence).

This chain joins TRBV19 and TRBJ2-7, with 9 bases aligning to TRBD1. Per germline, CDR1 LNHDA and CDR2 SQIVND (reference sequence). The CDR3 has 14 residues. J lost 6 bases, V lost 4 bases, and 7 bases had no gene match. The CDR3 sequence is CASSSDDRGSEQYV. In DNA, the CDR3 is TGTGCCAGTAGTAGCGATGACAGGGGGTCCGAGCAGTACGTC.

The chain links TRBV18 to TRBJ2-5; D gene uncertain. Between the trimmed V and J ends, which lost 3 bases and 2 bases, there was a span of 7 bases. The CDR3 spans 13 residues. Per the germline V gene, CDR1 is KGHSH and CDR2 is LQKENI. Here the CDR3 reads CASSPRGQETQYF. The CDR3 DNA is TGTGCCAGCTCACCCAGAGGTCAAGAGACCCAGTACTTC.

The chain's CDR3 is CASSEGSVVNEQYF. In DNA, the CDR3 is TGTGCCAGCAGTGAGGGCTCGGTGGTGAACGAGCAGTACTTC. This rearrangement joins TRBV6-1 to TRBJ2-7, with unresolved D. CDR1 is MNHNS, CDR2 SASEGT, per germline. The length of the CDR3 is 14 residues. V dropped 3 bases and J dropped 5 bases, with 14 bases sitting between them.

The genes are TRBV3-1 (or the pseudogene TRBV3-2) and TRBJ2-1, with D perhaps matching TRBD1 (6 bases). Trimming stripped 5 bases from V and 9 bases from J, with 11 bases between. Germline lookup yields CDR1 LGHDT and CDR2 YNNKEL (reference sequence). The CDR3 totals 12 residues. CDR3 in DNA: TGTGCCAGCAGCGCGCCAGGGGCTGAGCAGTTCTTC. Amino acid sequence: CASSAPGAEQFF.

Only one count was recorded for this clone. The chain is built from TRBV28 and TRBJ1-3; 8 bases are a match to TRBD1. The J segment lost 6 bases and the V segment lost 9 bases, leaving 10 bases of the junction unmatched. The germline V gene has CDR1 MDHEN and CDR2 SYDVKM. The CDR3 has 14 amino acids. The CDR3 loop is CASRTGGIENTIYF. CDR3 nucleotides: TGTGCCAGTAGAACAGGGGGAATTGAAAACACCATATATTTT.

The chain uses TRBV30 and TRBJ1-1; D not resolved. Trimming pared 0 bases from V and 4 bases from J, leaving 9 bases between. This CDR3 spans 13 amino acids. CDR1 GTSNPN and CDR2 SVGIG come from the germline V gene (reference sequence). The CDR3 here is CAWSVSGGTEAFF. CDR3 bases: TGTGCCTGGAGTGTCTCCGGCGGCACTGAAGCTTTCTTT.

The V call is TRBV7-3, the J call TRBJ2-3; the D gene is possibly TRBD2 (6 bases). V lost 5 bases, J lost 2 bases, and 11 bases lay in between. The CDR3 sequence is 14 residues long. Germline CDR1 reads SGHTA; CDR2 reads FQGTGA. The CDR3 reads CASSQEGYTDTQYF. CDR3 in DNA: TGTGCCAGCAGCCAGGAGGGGTACACAGATACGCAGTATTTT.

The gene calls are TRBV6-1 and TRBJ1-1, with D uncertain. CDR1 and CDR2 from the germline V gene are MNHNS and SASEGT. The CDR3 has 14 amino acids. V gave up 3 bases and J gave up 6 bases, with 14 bases separating them. This CDR3 is CASSEGLTLAEAFF. The CDR3, as DNA: TGTGCCAGCAGTGAGGGCCTAACACTCGCTGAAGCTTTCTTT.

The chain combines TRBV5-1 with TRBJ2-3; D is uncertain. CDR3 length: 15 amino acids. V lost 3 bases and J 0 bases, leaving 11 bases between the germline ends. Germline lookup yields CDR1 SGHRS and CDR2 YFSETQ. The CDR3 DNA sequence: TGCGCCAGCAGCTCGTCCGTGTCTAGCACAGATACGCAGTATTTT. Its protein product is CASSSSVSSTDTQYF. The whole variable domain, filled in from reference TRBV5-1 and TRBJ2-3, reads KAGVTQTPRYLIKTRGQQVTLSCSPISGHRSVSWYQQTPGQGLQFLFEYFSETQRNKGNFPGRFSGRQFSNSRSEMNVSTLELGDSALYLCASSSSVSSTDTQYFGPGTRLTVL.

J is TRBJ2-7 and V is TRBV6-4; 8 bases are a match to TRBD1. CDR1 and CDR2 (germline): MRHNA, SNTAGT. V was pared by 11 bases and J by 4 bases, with 10 bases of the junction left unmatched. This CDR3 is built from 13 residues. CDR3 residues: CAESRGQGYEQYV. CDR3 DNA: TGTGCCGAGAGCCGAGGACAGGGATACGAGCAGTACGTC.

A note on this clone: Its ends do not fully match the called genes, so a read error is possible. The chain joins TRBV7-7 to TRBJ2-2; 7 nucleotides align to TRBD2. Germline V gives CDR1 SSHAT, CDR2 FNYEAQ (reference sequence). This CDR3 comprises 17 residues. The CDR3 region is CASSLDWRGSDTGELFF. As DNA, the CDR3 is TGTGCTAGCAGCTTAGATTGGCGGGGGAGTGACACCGGGGAGCTGTTTTTT.

V is TRBV23-1 and J is TRBJ1-1; no reliable D call. TRBV23-1 is classed as an ORF, of uncertain function. The CDR3 extends over 15 amino acids. V was clipped by 4 bases and J by 0 bases, with 12 bases between them. CDR3: CASSPPCGVNTEAFF. The CDR3 DNA sequence: TGCGCCAGCAGTCCCCCCTGCGGGGTGAACACTGAAGCTTTCTTT.

The CDR3 DNA is TGTGCCAGCAGCTTAGAATTTACAGGAGGGTATGGCTACACCTTC. Translating it yields CASSLEFTGGYGYTF. The V gene is TRBV11-2, the J gene TRBJ1-2; weak D call: TRBD1 (5 bases). The CDR3 length is 15 residues. Trimming left V 0 bases short and J 5 bases short, with 13 bases between. Looked up from germline, CDR1 is SGHAT and CDR2 is FQNNGV.

Only a few counts were recorded for this clone. The V and J genes are TRBV13 and TRBJ1-2; 9 positions agree with TRBD1. The CDR3 has 14 residues. Germline CDR1 is PRHDT and CDR2 is FYEKMQ (reference sequence). V shed 5 bases and J 8 bases; nucleotides not matched to a gene: 9. The CDR3 sequence is CASSLGTGSLGYTF. The CDR3 DNA sequence: TGTGCCAGCAGCCTTGGGACAGGGTCTCTAGGCTACACCTTC.

The DNA for the CDR3 is TGTGCCAGCAGCAAAGGGCGGAGTTATAATTCACCCCTCCACTTT. This sequence encodes CASSKGRSYNSPLHF. The chain has TRBV21-1 and TRBJ1-6. TRBV21-1 is designated a pseudogene. The CDR3 consists of 15 residues.

The chain uses TRBV12-3 or TRBV12-4 and TRBJ1-1; TRBD1 agrees at 8 bases. The ends lost 6 bases at V and 4 bases at J; junction bases unmatched: 4. CDR3 size: 13 residues. The DNA of the CDR3 is TGTGCCAGCAGGGGAACAGGGGGCACTGAAGCTTTCTTT. Translating gives CASRGTGGTEAFF.

The chain uses TRBV5-1 and TRBJ1-1; 7 positions agree with TRBD1. Trimming removed 4 bases from V and 3 bases from J; junction bases left unmatched: 6. This CDR3 comprises 14 residues. Germline CDR1 SGHRS, CDR2 YFSETQ. The CDR3 here is CASSGKGAYTEAFF. CDR3 in DNA: TGCGCCAGCAGCGGAAAGGGGGCCTACACTGAAGCTTTCTTT.

This rearrangement joins TRBV10-3 to TRBJ1-2; D gene uncertain. The V and J ends lost 7 bases and 5 bases respectively, with 14 bases between them. CDR1 is ENHRY and CDR2 is SYGVKD in the germline V gene. The CDR3 contains 13 residues. In nucleotides, the CDR3 is TGTGCCATCACGGCAGGAGGGCATTATGGCTACACCTTC. Amino acid sequence: CAITAGGHYGYTF.

The chain joins TRBV6-1 to TRBJ1-2, with D uncertain. This CDR3 has 12 amino acids. The V gene's germline CDR1 is MNHNS and CDR2 SASEGT. Trimming removed 3 bases at V and 4 bases at J, with 6 bases between. CDR3 protein: CASSENTYGYTF. The CDR3 DNA sequence: TGTGCCAGCAGTGAGAACACCTATGGCTACACCTTC.

The CDR3, as DNA: TGTGCCAGCAGCTCACAAACGGACAGGGGGCTCCTCCAGTACGTC. Its translation: CASSSQTDRGLLQYV. V is TRBV7-2 and J is TRBJ2-7, with 11 bases that match TRBD1. The V and J ends lost 4 bases and 10 bases, in that order; junction bases with no gene match: 12. The CDR3 length is 15 residues. Germline V gives CDR1 SGHTA, CDR2 FQGNSA.

The V and J genes are TRBV3-1 (or the pseudogene TRBV3-2) and TRBJ1-1; 7 nucleotides agree with TRBD1. Germline trimming cut 2 bases from V and 1 base from J; bases unmatched to any gene: 4. Germline V CDR1 and CDR2: LGHDT, YNNKEL (reference sequence). CDR3 length equals 15 residues. The CDR3 here is CASSQLPGGNTEAFF. As DNA, the CDR3 is TGTGCCAGCAGCCAATTGCCAGGGGGGAACACTGAAGCTTTCTTT.

V is TRBV9 and J is TRBJ2-1; 14 nucleotides align to TRBD2. CDR3 length equals 16 residues. Germline trimming cut 4 bases from V and 9 bases from J; bases unmatched to any gene: 9. Germline V lookup: CDR1 SGDLS, CDR2 YYNGEE. The CDR3 coding sequence is TGTGCCAGCAGCCCTGGGACTAGCGGGGGAAGGAGTGAGCAGTTCTTC. The encoded protein is CASSPGTSGGRSEQFF.